This TCR beta chain was sequenced in a study of T-cell reconstitution after alpha-beta-depleted transplantation in children. Study outcomes and limitations: T-cell numbers and diversity one year post-transplant derived largely from freshly generated T cells. As was reported, about two months after transplant, alpha-beta T cells came from several hundred expanded graft clones.

Unique molecular identifiers were incorporated into the prepared TCRbeta library. TCRdb re-analysed the PCR reads in MiXCR, keeping a single row per CDR3 protein. The sample lists around 250,000 distinct CDR3 sequences; 6.5% to 10% were seen once. In this sample, this clonotype turned up many times. Its target is unknown. Germline V gene sequence: CDR1 SGHRS, CDR2 YFSETQ. The junction had 8 bases not matched to a gene; V was cut back by 3 bases and J by 8 bases. The CDR3 length is 14 residues. The chain joins TRBV5-1 to TRBJ2-7; 10 bases fit TRBD1. This clonotype originated in a male patient between 5 and 17 years old who had a stem cell transplant for acute lymphoblastic leukemia, so the T cells may come from the graft donor. This specimen consisted of PBMCs, mostly from graft donor cells, obtained 180 days after TCRalphabeta/CD19-depleted stem cell transplant. CDR3 protein: CASSSGTGVLKQYF. As DNA, the CDR3 is TGCGCCAGCAGCTCCGGGACAGGGGTCCTAAAGCAGTACTTC.